Listed below are T cell receptor beta chains from one sample, sequenced in a study of blood T cells in healthy people across ages. TCRdb recomputed calls from the 5' RACE reads with MiXCR, one row per CDR3 protein. The sample holds around 1.1 million distinct CDR3 sequences, roughly two fifths seen once. Sequenced sample: blood. These receptors all come from a man between 18 and 35 years old in good health. Both conserved end residues are part of each CDR3. A row's size may be missing; if present it is once, few, many or a size class.

cdr3_aa	v_call	clone_size	j_call
CASSDRQGWSYGYTF	TRBV9	NA	TRBJ1-2
CAISGALAGVSYNEQYF	TRBV10-3	few	NA
CASSLGLAANTGELFF	TRBV11-2	NA	TRBJ2-2
CSAGTGTNSPLHF	TRBV20-1	NA	TRBJ1-6
CASSQVTGDGSPLHF	TRBV4-2	NA	TRBJ1-6
CSARDGGLVGEQYF	TRBV20-1	NA	TRBJ2-7
CASSLAITSGGTETQYF	TRBV7-2	NA	TRBJ2-5
CASSRTVYQPQHF	TRBV4-1	few	TRBJ1-5
CAISPLGTSVPEQFF	TRBV10-3	NA	TRBJ2-1
CASSSRRLWDLTF	TRBV12-3/TRBV12-4	few	TRBJ2-6
CAISVGSDLHQANYGYTF	TRBV10-3	few	TRBJ1-2
CASSFDGKNSPLHF	TRBV5-1	NA	TRBJ1-6
CASSKGTALTETQYF	TRBV9	once	NA
CSASEGDAGELFF	TRBV20-1	once	TRBJ2-2
CASSIGGNSGNTIYF	TRBV7-2	NA	TRBJ1-3
CAGNSRTGGQQETQFF	TRBV28	NA	NA
CASLRTGYGYTF	TRBV9	NA	TRBJ1-2
CASSPAGVAGNQPQHF	TRBV6-5	once	TRBJ1-5
CASRRHNRDITYNEQFF	TRBV4-1	NA	TRBJ2-1
CSVEDPQGPGYTF	TRBV29-1	few	TRBJ1-2
CASSQDARPNQPQHF	TRBV4-3	once	TRBJ1-5
CASSWYVDREQFF	TRBV7-2	NA	TRBJ2-1